The rows below give T cell receptor beta chains drawn from one sample of a study of patients and donors after allogeneic stem cell transplantation. TCRdb used MiXCR to reprocess the RT-PCR reads, holding one entry per CDR3 protein. The table has roughly 960,000 distinct CDR3 sequences, more than 15% seen once. Sequenced sample: blood, either unsorted or a sorted T cell fraction (not recorded which). The receptor set was obtained from a human donor who was either an allogeneic HSCT recipient or a stem cell or donor lymphocyte infusion donor (not recorded which). It is not recorded whose cells these are; they may come from a transplant donor. CDR3s include the opening cysteine and the closing phenylalanine or tryptophan. A D gene is named only where the DNA matches it firmly. Not all rows give a size; the values are once, few, many and, for expanded clones, a class.

>TRBV7-9|NA|TRBJ1-1|NA|12
TGTGCCAGCAGCCCCGGAGGATTCGGAGCTTTCTTT
CASSPGGFGAFF
>TRBV3-1|NA|TRBJ2-5|TRBD2|16
TGTGCCAGCAGCCAAGTCACTAGCGGGGGGGTTGAGACCCAGTACTTC
CASSQVTSGGVETQYF
>TRBV30|NA|TRBJ1-2|NA|11
TGTGCCTGGAGTGAAACCTATGGCTACACCTTC
CAWSETYGYTF
>TRBV6-1|few|TRBJ2-1|TRBD1|15
TGTGCCAGCAGTACCCAGGGGGCCCTCCTCAATGAGCAGTTCTTC
CASSTQGALLNEQFF
>TRBV5-1|NA|TRBJ2-6|NA|15
TGCGCCAGCAGCTTGGGGTTCTCTGGGGCCAACGTCCTGACTTTC
CASSLGFSGANVLTF
>TRBV12-3/TRBV12-4|NA|TRBJ1-5|NA|12
TGTGCCAGCAACGCTGGCAATCAGCCCCAGCATTTT
CASNAGNQPQHF
>TRBV5-6|few|TRBJ1-2|NA|15
TGTGCCAGCAGTTCTAGGCGGGGTATCGGGTATGGCTACACCTTC
CASSSRRGIGYGYTF
>TRBV12-3/TRBV12-4|NA|TRBJ2-3|NA|15
TGTGCCAGCAGCCACGGCTGGTATGGGGCAGATACGCAGTATTTT
CASSHGWYGADTQYF
>TRBV25-1|few|TRBJ2-1|NA|14
TGTGCCAGCAGTCAGGGGGGCAGGGCCAATGAGCAGTTCTTC
CASSQGGRANEQFF
>TRBV29-1|few|TRBJ1-1|NA|13
TGCAGCGTTCCAGATCAGGGAAACACTGAAGCTTTCTTT
CSVPDQGNTEAFF
>TRBV14|NA|TRBJ2-2|NA|15
TGTGCCAGCAGCCAAGAGTCAGTCGTCACCGGGGAGCTGTTTTTT
CASSQESVVTGELFF
>TRBV12-3/TRBV12-4|NA|TRBJ1-1|TRBD1|13
TGTGCCAGCAGGATCCGGGACAGGTTACGGTCTTTCTTT
CASRIRDRLRSFF
>TRBV6-2/TRBV6-3|NA|TRBJ2-3|NA|15
TGTGCCAGCAGTTACTCTGGCTACCACACAGATACGCAGTATTTT
CASSYSGYHTDTQYF
>TRBV29-1|few|TRBJ1-3|NA|12
TGCAGCGTTGCAGACGGTGGAAACACCATATATTTT
CSVADGGNTIYF